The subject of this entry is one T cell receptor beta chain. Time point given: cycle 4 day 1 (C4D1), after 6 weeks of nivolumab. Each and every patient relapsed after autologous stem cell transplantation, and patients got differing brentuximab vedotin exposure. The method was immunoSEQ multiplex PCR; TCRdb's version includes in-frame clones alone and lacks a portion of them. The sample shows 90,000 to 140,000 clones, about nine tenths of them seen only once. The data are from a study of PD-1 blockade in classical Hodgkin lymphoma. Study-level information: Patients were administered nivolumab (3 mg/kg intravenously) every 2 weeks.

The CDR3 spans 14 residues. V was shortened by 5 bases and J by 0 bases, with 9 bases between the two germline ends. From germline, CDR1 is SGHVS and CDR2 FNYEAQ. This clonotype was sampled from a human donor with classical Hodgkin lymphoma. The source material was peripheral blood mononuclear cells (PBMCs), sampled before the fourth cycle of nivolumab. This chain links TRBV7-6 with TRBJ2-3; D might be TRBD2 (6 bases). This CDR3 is CASSPGTSTDTQYF. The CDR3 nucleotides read TGTGCCAGCAGCCCAGGGACTAGCACAGATACGCAGTATTTT.